These 18 T cell receptor beta chains share one sample of origin, sequenced in a study of T cell repertoires in cytomegalovirus infection. MiXCR was run by TCRdb on the reads, yielding one entry per CDR3 protein. The sample lists about 740,000 distinct CDR3 sequences, roughly 36% occurring once. The sample consisted of PBMCs. All receptors come from a human donor in good health (CMV status not recorded). Some clones in this sample may be carry-over from other donors' samples.

The genes are TRBV10-3 and TRBJ2-7; the match to TRBD1 covers 8 bases. V trimming: 10 bases; J trimming: 2 bases; junction bases outside the gene matches: 16. The CDR3 sequence is 16 residues long. Germline V lookup: CDR1 ENHRY, CDR2 SYGVKD. The CDR3 reads CATWTGPKSPPYEQYF. The CDR3 DNA sequence: TGTGCCACCTGGACAGGGCCCAAATCCCCCCCCTACGAGCAGTACTTC.

This clonotype appeared a few times. The rearrangement uses TRBV19 and TRBJ2-7; TRBD2 might be the D (5 bases). Germline CDR1 reads LNHDA; CDR2 reads SQIVND (reference sequence). The CDR3 has 13 residues. V gave up 6 bases and J gave up 5 bases, with 14 bases separating them. CDR3 amino acids: CASRPEGPHEQYF. CDR3 bases: TGTGCCAGTAGACCCGAGGGTCCCCACGAGCAGTACTTC.

This chain connects TRBV19 to TRBJ1-1, with 7 bases identical to TRBD1. Germline CDR1 is LNHDA and CDR2 is SQIVND (reference sequence). The CDR3 extends over 14 amino acids. After removal of 8 bases from V and 1 base from J, the junction contained 7 bases not matched to a gene. CDR3: CASRPGQKNTEAFF. CDR3 nucleotides: TGTGCCAGTCGTCCGGGACAGAAGAACACTGAAGCTTTCTTT.

This clonotype was seen more than once but under ten times. V usage is TRBV20-1 and J usage is TRBJ2-7; D gene unclear. The germline V gene has CDR1 DFQATT and CDR2 SNEGSKA (reference sequence). The CDR3 runs to 14 residues. Between the trimmed V and J ends, which lost 0 bases and 4 bases, there was a span of 13 bases. The CDR3 nucleotides are TGCAGTGCTAGAGATCAGCGTACCGGGTACGAGCAGTACTTC. The encoded protein is CSARDQRTGYEQYF.

To note about this clonotype: One end of the junction does not line up with germline, which may come from a read error. The genes are TRBV27 and TRBJ1-6; D is undetermined. The CDR3 has 13 amino acids. Germline V gene sequence: CDR1 MNHEY, CDR2 SMNVEV (reference sequence). CDR3 nucleotide sequence: TGTGCGTCAAGACGGGCCCCTAATTCACCCCTCCGCTTT. Translated: CASRRAPNSPLRF.

V gene TRBV30 combines with J gene TRBJ1-1, with TRBD1 as a possible D gene (6 bases). CDR1 is GTSNPN and CDR2 is SVGIG in the germline V gene (reference sequence). There are 14 residues in the CDR3. V was clipped by 4 bases and J by 4 bases, with 16 bases between them. DNA for the CDR3: TGTGCCTGGACCTGGGGGGGGCTGGGCACTGAAGCTTTCTTT. Amino acids: CAWTWGGLGTEAFF.

This clonotype turned up a few times. The J gene is TRBJ2-1, the V gene TRBV2, with a tentative D call TRBD1 (5 bases). The germline V and J ends were trimmed by 0 bases and 9 bases, with 15 bases remaining between them. This CDR3 spans 15 amino acids. Germline lookup yields CDR1 SNHLY and CDR2 FYNNEI. CDR3 DNA sequence: TGTGCCAGCAGTGAAGCGTCGGCAGGGCGCGGTGAGCAGTTCTTC. This gives the protein CASSEASAGRGEQFF. Based on the CDR3 plus reference TRBV2 and TRBJ2-1, the full variable domain is EPEVTQTPSHQVTQMGQEVILRCVPISNHLYFYWYRQILGQKVEFLVSFYNNEISEKSEIFDDQFSVERPDGSNFTLKIRSTKLEDSAMYFCASSEASAGRGEQFFGPGTRLTVL.

The rearrangement links TRBV12-3 or TRBV12-4 to TRBJ1-4, with 8 bases aligning to TRBD1. With V trimmed by 7 bases and J by 4 bases, 8 bases remained unmatched. The CDR3 runs 15 residues. The CDR3 DNA follows: TGTGCCAGCAAGCTCGGACAGGGAATTAATGAAAAACTGTTTTTT. Protein: CASKLGQGINEKLFF.

This clonotype was picked up a small number of times. This chain connects TRBV12-3 or TRBV12-4 to TRBJ2-2; D assignment may be TRBD1 or TRBD2 (6 bases each). This CDR3 spans 14 amino acids. V was shortened by 3 bases and J by 5 bases, with 10 bases between the two germline ends. CDR3 sequence reads: CASSFGGGTGELFF. CDR3 nucleotide sequence: TGTGCCAGCAGTTTTGGAGGGGGAACCGGGGAGCTGTTTTTT.

This clonotype was detected only a few times. The chain combines TRBV6-1 with TRBJ2-7, with 8 bases that match TRBD2. The CDR3 is 16 amino acids. From germline, CDR1 is MNHNS and CDR2 SASEGT. Trimming removed 5 bases from V and 4 bases from J; junction bases left unmatched: 13. CDR3 loop: CASSTGKAGATYEQYF. CDR3 sequence (DNA): TGTGCCAGCAGTACTGGGAAAGCGGGAGCGACATACGAGCAGTACTTC.

This clonotype was seen a handful of times. J is TRBJ1-1 and V is TRBV6-6, with a possible D match to TRBD1 (6 bases). Trimming removed 5 bases from V and 3 bases from J, with 13 bases in between. The CDR3 is 14 residues long. CDR1 is MNHNY, CDR2 SVGAGI, per germline (reference sequence). In DNA, the CDR3 is TGTGCCAGCAGTCCAACAGGGTATCACACTGAAGCTTTCTTT. It encodes CASSPTGYHTEAFF.

The chain couples TRBV18 to TRBJ1-4, with TRBD1 as a possible D gene (6 bases). There are 14 residues in the CDR3. The germline gives CDR1 KGHSH, CDR2 LQKENI. Trimming pared 3 bases from V and 7 bases from J, leaving 12 bases between. The CDR3 nucleotides read TGTGCCAGCTCACCTAGGACAGTCGGTGAAAAACTGTTTTTT. This gives the protein CASSPRTVGEKLFF.

In its sample, this clonotype was seen a few times. The chain employs TRBV7-2 and TRBJ2-1; D gene uncertain. The CDR3 sequence is 14 residues long. The V and J ends lost 0 bases and 9 bases respectively, with 12 bases between them. Germline CDR1 is SGHTA and CDR2 is FQGNSA. CDR3 amino acids: CASSLAPKGGEQFF. The CDR3 nucleotides are TGTGCCAGCAGCTTAGCGCCAAAAGGTGGTGAGCAGTTCTTC. Based on the CDR3 plus reference TRBV7-2 and TRBJ2-1, the full variable domain is GAGVSQSPSNKVTEKGKDVELRCDPISGHTALYWYRQSLGQGLEFLIYFQGNSAPDKSGLPSDRFSAERTGGSVSTLTIQRTQQEDSAVYLCASSLAPKGGEQFFGPGTRLTVL.

The chain is built from TRBV7-2 and TRBJ2-1; 7 bases are shared with TRBD2. V lost 3 bases and J lost 8; bases outside the gene matches: 7. CDR1 and CDR2 (germline): SGHTA, FQGNSA. There are 14 residues in the CDR3. The CDR3, as DNA: TGTGCCAGCAGCTTTCTTTCTAGCGGCGATGAGCAGTTCTTC. Amino acid sequence: CASSFLSSGDEQFF.

This clonotype was seen only a few times. V and J are TRBV4-1 and TRBJ2-5; the D is unclear. The ends were cut back, 3 bases at V and 1 base at J, with 6 bases in the middle. Germline CDR1 and CDR2: MGHRA and YSYEKL. This CDR3 is built from 13 residues. In nucleotides, the CDR3 is TGCGCCAGCAGCCAGGCCCCCCAAGAGACCCAGTACTTC. The encoded protein is CASSQAPQETQYF.

This clonotype was found a few times. CDR3 nucleotides: TGCGCCAGCAGCTTCTTATACAGGGACCACGAGCAGTACTTC. Translating it yields CASSFLYRDHEQYF. This chain links TRBV5-1 with TRBJ2-7; D might be TRBD1 (6 bases). The CDR3 extends over 14 amino acids. Germline V gives CDR1 SGHRS, CDR2 YFSETQ. The V end was cut by 2 bases, the J end by 5 bases, with 14 bases between.

This clonotype showed up just a few times. V gene TRBV5-1 combines with J gene TRBJ2-3; D may correspond to TRBD1 or TRBD2 (5 bases each). This CDR3 is 15 amino acids long. V was clipped by 0 bases and J by 6 bases, with 14 bases between them. Germline V CDR1 and CDR2: SGHRS, YFSETQ. The CDR3 nucleotides read TGCGCCAGCAGCTTGGCACGTCGGGACGGGGATACGCAGTATTTT. Translation gives CASSLARRDGDTQYF. Using reference TRBV5-1 and TRBJ2-3 for the parts outside the CDR3, the full variable domain is KAGVTQTPRYLIKTRGQQVTLSCSPISGHRSVSWYQQTPGQGLQFLFEYFSETQRNKGNFPGRFSGRQFSNSRSEMNVSTLELGDSALYLCASSLARRDGDTQYFGPGTRLTVL.

This chain links TRBV5-1 with TRBJ2-7, with 7 nucleotides matching TRBD1. The length of the CDR3 is 15 residues. V was pared by 2 bases and J by 2 bases, with 7 bases of the junction left unmatched. Per the germline V gene, CDR1 is SGHRS and CDR2 is YFSETQ. The CDR3 DNA reads as TGCGCCAGCAGCTTATTGGGGACAGCGACCTACGAGCAGTACTTC. It translates to CASSLLGTATYEQYF.